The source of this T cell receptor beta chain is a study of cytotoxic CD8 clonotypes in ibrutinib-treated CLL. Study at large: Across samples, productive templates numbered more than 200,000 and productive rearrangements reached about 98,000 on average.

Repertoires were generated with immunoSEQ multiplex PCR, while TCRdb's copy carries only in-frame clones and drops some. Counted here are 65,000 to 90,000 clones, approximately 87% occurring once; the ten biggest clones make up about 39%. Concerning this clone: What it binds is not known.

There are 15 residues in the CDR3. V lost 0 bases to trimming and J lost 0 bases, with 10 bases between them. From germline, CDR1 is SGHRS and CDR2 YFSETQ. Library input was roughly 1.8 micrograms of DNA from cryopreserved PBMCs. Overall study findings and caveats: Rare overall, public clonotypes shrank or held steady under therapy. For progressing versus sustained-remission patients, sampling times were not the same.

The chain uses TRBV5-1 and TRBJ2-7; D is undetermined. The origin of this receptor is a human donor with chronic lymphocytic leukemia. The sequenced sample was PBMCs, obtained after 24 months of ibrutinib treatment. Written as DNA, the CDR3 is TGCGCCAGCAGCTTGGAGGGTGTCGCCTCCTACGAGCAGTACTTC. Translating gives CASSLEGVASYEQYF.